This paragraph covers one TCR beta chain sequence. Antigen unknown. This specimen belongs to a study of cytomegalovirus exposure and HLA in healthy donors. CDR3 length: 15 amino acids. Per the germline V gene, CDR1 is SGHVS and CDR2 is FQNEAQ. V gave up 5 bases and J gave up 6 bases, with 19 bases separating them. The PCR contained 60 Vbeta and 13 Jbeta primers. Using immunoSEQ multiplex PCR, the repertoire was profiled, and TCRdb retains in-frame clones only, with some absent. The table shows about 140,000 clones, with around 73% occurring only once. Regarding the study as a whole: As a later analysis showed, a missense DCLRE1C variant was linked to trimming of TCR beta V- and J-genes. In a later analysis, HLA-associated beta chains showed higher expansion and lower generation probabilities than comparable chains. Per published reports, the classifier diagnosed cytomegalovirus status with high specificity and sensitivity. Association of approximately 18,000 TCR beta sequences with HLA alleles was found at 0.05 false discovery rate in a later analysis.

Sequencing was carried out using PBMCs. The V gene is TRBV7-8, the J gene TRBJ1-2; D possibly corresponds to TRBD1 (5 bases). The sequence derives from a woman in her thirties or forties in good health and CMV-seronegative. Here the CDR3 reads CASSLGRASEDGYTF. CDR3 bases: TGTGCCAGCAGCCTAGGCAGGGCCTCTGAGGATGGCTACACCTTC.